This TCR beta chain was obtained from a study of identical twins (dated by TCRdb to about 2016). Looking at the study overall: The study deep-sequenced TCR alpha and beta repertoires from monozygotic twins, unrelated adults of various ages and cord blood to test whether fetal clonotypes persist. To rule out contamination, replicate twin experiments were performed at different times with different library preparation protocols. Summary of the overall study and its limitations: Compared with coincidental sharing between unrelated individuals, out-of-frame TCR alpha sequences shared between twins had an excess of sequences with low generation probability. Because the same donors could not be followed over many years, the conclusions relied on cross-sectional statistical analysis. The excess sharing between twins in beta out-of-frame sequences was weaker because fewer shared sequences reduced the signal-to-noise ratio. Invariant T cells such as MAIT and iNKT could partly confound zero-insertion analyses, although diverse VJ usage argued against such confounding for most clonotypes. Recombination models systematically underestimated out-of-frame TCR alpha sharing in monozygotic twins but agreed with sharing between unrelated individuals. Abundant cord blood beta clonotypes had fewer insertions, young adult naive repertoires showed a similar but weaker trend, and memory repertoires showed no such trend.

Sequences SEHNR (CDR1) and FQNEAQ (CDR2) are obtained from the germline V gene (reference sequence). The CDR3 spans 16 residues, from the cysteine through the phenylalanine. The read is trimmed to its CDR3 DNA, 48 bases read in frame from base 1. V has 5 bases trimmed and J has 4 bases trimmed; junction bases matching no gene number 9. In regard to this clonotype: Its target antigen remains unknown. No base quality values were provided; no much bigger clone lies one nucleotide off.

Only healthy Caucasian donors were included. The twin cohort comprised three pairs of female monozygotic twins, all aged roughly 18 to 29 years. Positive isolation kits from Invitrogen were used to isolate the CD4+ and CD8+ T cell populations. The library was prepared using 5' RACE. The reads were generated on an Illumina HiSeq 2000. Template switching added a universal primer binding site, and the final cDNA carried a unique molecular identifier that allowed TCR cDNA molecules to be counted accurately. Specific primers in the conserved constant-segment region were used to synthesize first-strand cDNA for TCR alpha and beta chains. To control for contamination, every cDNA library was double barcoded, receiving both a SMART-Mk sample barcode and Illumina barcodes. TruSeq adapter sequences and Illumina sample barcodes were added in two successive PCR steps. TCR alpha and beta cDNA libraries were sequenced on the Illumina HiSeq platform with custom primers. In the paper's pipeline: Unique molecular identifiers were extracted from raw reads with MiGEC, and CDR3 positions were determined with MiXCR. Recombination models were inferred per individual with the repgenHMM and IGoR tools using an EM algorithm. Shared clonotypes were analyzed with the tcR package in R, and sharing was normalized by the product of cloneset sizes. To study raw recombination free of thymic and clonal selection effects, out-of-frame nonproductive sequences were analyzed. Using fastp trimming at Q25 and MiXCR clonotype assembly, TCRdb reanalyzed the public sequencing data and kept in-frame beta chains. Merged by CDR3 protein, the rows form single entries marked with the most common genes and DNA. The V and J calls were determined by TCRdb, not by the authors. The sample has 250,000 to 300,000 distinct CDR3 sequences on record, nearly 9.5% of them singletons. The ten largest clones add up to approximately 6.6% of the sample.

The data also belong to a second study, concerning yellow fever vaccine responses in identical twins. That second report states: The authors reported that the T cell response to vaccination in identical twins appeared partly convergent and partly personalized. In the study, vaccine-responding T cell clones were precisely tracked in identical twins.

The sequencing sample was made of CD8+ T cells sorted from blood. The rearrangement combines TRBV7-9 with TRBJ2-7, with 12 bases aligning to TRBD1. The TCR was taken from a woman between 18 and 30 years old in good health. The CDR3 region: CASSPGGTGGAYEQYF. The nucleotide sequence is TGTGCCAGCAGCCCGGGGGGGACAGGGGGCGCGTACGAGCAGTACTTC.